This T cell receptor beta chain was sequenced in a study of blood T cell repertoires in COVID-19. Study-wide context: Samples representing acute and convalescent COVID-19 were sourced from the United States, Italy and Spain. The analysed material was cDNA or gDNA that came from T cells, B-cell-depleted T cells, or PBMCs.

Per the original data handling: Amplification with reference gene primers provided the estimates of nucleated cell counts. Assay used: immunoSEQ multiplex PCR; TCRdb lists only in-frame clones, some missing. That table supplies the V and J calls and clone size; D and trimming were determined from the DNA. Of more than 60,000 clones detected, less than 90% appear once; the ten largest clones hold about 3.8%. V lost 4 bases, J lost 3 bases, and 12 bases lay in between. CDR3 length equals 15 residues. Germline V gene lookup returns CDR1 LGHDT and CDR2 YNNKEL (reference sequence). The receptor was derived from a man aged 50-60 years with acute or convalescent COVID-19. This chain links TRBV3-1 (or the pseudogene TRBV3-2) with TRBJ1-4, with D perhaps TRBD1 (5 bases). Sequencing was carried out using peripheral blood. CDR3 protein: CASSPSGTPNEKLFF. In DNA form, the CDR3 reads TGTGCCAGCAGCCCATCAGGGACTCCTAATGAAAAACTGTTTTTT.